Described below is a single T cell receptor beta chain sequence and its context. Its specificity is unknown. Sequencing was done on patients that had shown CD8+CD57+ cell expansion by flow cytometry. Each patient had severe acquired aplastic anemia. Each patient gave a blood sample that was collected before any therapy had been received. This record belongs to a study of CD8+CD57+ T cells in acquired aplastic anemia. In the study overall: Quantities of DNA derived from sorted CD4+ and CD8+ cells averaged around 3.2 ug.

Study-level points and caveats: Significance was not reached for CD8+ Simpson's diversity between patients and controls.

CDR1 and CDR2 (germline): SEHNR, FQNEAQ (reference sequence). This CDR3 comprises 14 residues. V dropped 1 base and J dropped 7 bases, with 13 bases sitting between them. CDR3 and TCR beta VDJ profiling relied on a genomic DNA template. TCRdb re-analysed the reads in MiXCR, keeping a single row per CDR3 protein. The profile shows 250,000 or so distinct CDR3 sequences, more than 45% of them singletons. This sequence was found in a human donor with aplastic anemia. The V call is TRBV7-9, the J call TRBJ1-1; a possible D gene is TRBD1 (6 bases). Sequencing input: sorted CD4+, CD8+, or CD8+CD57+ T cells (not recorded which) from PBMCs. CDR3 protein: CASSLDREVYEAFF. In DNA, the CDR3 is TGTGCCAGCAGCTTAGACAGGGAGGTTTATGAAGCTTTCTTT.